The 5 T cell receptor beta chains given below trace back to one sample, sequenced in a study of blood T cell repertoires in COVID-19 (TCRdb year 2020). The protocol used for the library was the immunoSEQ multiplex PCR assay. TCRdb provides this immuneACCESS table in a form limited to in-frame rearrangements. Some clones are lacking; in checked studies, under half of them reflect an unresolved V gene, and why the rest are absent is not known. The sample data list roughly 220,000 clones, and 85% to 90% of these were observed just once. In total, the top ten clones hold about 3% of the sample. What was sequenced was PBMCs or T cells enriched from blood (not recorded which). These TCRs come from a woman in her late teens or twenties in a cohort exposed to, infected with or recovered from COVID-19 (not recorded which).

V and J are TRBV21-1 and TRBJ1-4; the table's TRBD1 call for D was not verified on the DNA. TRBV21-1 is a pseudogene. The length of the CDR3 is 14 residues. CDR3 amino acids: CASRTGQGVEKLFF. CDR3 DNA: TGTGCCAGCCGAACGGGACAGGGAGTTGAAAAACTGTTTTTT.

Here the CDR3 reads CASSNRAPSYNEQFF. The CDR3 bases are TGTGCCAGCAGCAACCGCGCCCCCTCCTACAATGAGCAGTTCTTC. The chain has TRBV7-2 and TRBJ2-1, with D uncertain. Germline loops: CDR1 SGHTA, CDR2 FQGNSA. Trimming cost V 5 bases and J 0 bases, with 11 bases left between them. The CDR3 totals 15 residues. Looking up the rest from reference TRBV7-2 and TRBJ2-1 gives the full variable domain: GAGVSQSPSNKVTEKGKDVELRCDPISGHTALYWYRQSLGQGLEFLIYFQGNSAPDKSGLPSDRFSAERTGGSVSTLTIQRTQQEDSAVYLCASSNRAPSYNEQFFGPGTRLTVL.

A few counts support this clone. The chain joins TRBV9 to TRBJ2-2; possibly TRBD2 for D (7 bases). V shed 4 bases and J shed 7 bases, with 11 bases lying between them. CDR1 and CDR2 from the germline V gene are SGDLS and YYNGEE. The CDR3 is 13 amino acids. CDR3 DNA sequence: TGTGCCAGCAGCCTAGGGGGGGACGGGGAGCTGTTTTTT. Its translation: CASSLGGDGELFF.

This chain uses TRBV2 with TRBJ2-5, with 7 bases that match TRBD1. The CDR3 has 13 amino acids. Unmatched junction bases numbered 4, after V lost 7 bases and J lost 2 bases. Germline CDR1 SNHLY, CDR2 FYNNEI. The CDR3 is CASTEGQQETQYF. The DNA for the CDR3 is TGTGCCAGCACCGAGGGACAGCAAGAGACCCAGTACTTC.

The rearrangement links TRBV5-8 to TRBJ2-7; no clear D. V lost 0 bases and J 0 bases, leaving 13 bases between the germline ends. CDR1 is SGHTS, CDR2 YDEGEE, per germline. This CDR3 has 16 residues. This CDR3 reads CASSLGYSMTSYEQYF. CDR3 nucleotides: TGTGCCAGCAGCTTGGGGTACAGCATGACCTCCTACGAGCAGTACTTC.